This T cell receptor beta chain stems from a study of T cells after yellow fever vaccination. Broader study findings: Abundant clonotypes (contaminants from the bulk population) could be present in FACS-sorted repertoires.

TCRdb ran MiXCR on the 5' RACE reads and lists one entry per CDR3 protein. The sample lists around 320,000 distinct CDR3 sequences, around 9.3% seen once, with approximately 3.5% in the top ten. On this clonotype: Its specificity is unknown.

Sequenced material: CD4+ T cells sorted from PBMCs, taken 5 days after the yellow fever booster vaccination. This receptor was identified in a man younger than 35 who received the YFV17D yellow fever vaccine.

CDR3 nucleotide sequence: TGTGCCAGCACCCCGGGACAGGGATCACAGGGCCTCCACTTT. Translating it yields CASTPGQGSQGLHF. The V and J genes are TRBV6-5 and TRBJ1-6; 9 bases align to TRBD1. Germline values: CDR1 MNHEY, CDR2 SVGAGI. The CDR3 length is 14 residues. The V and J ends lost 7 bases and 15 bases, in that order; junction bases with no gene match: 13.